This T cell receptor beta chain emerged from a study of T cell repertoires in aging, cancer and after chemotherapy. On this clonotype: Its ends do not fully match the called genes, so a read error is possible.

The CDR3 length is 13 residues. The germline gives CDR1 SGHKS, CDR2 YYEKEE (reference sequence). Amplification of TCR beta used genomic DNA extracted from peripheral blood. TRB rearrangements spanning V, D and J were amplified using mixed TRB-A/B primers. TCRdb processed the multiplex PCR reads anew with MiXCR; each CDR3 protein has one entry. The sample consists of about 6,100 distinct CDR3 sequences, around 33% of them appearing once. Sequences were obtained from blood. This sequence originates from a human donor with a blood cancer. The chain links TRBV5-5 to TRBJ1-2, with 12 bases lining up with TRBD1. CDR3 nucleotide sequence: TGTGCCAGCAGCTTTGGGACAGGGGGCTTGACCCTCTTC. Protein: CASSFGTGGLTLF.